This record covers a single TCR beta chain. Responders that carried the CFSE label, about 200,000 of them, were plated with about 200,000 irradiated, violet-dye-labeled stimulator cells. Assay used: immunoSEQ multiplex PCR; TCRdb lists only in-frame clones, some missing. The sample includes nearly 25,000 clones, over 35% of them seen just once. Germline CDR1 reads GTSNPN; CDR2 reads SVGIG (reference sequence). V was cut by 0 bases and J by 8 bases, with 8 bases left in between. The CDR3 length is 13 residues. These data are taken from a study of graft-versus-host responses after intestinal transplantation. Study information: Multivisceral, liver-intestinal, or isolated intestinal transplants were given to recipients.

Study conclusions and caveats: GvH clones were identified in recipient marrow, with some first appearing in ileum or blood. Early after transplant, HvG declines were associated with peak levels of circulating GvH clones.

The source was alloreactive CD4+ T cells from a mixed lymphocyte reaction culture, collected before intestinal transplant. Subset described: CFSE-low proliferating T cells sorted from roughly six-day pre-transplant mixed lymphocyte reaction (GvH or HvG direction). The chain has TRBV30 and TRBJ1-6, with a weak D call TRBD1 (5 bases). This sequence was found in a human patient who received an intestinal transplant. The CDR3 coding sequence is TGTGCCTGGAGTGTCAGGGCGGATTCACCCCTCCACTTT. This gives the protein CAWSVRADSPLHF.